The 28 T cell receptor beta chains below all came from one sample that was sequenced in a study of shared clonotypes between healthy human individuals. Naive-designated CD8 cells lacked CD45RO, were positively enriched for CCR7, and omitted terminally differentiated effector memory CD45RA+ cells. Sequenced by immunoSEQ multiplex PCR; TCRdb stores in-frame clones only, minus some. The sample includes some 2,000,000 clones, approximately 94% of them seen just once. Sequences were obtained from naive CD8+ T cells sorted from blood. These receptors were collected from a man younger than 35 in good health.

As DNA, the CDR3 is TGTGCCAGTAGGATGGAATTCACCGGGGAGCTGTTTTTT. This sequence encodes CASRMEFTGELFF. The chain combines TRBV19 with TRBJ2-2; D remains ambiguous. Germline-derived CDR1 and CDR2 are LNHDA and SQIVND (reference sequence). The CDR3 consists of 13 residues. Trimming left V 6 bases short and J 4 bases short, with 9 bases between.

The CDR3 here is CASSLAGLADNEQFF. For the CDR3, the DNA is TGTGCCAGCAGCTTGGCCGGGCTAGCGGACAATGAGCAGTTCTTC. The V gene is TRBV5-4, the J gene TRBJ2-1, with 7 bases matching TRBD2. This CDR3 region has 15 residues. The germline V gene encodes CDR1 SGHNT and CDR2 YYREEE (reference sequence). Unmatched junction bases numbered 5, after V lost 0 bases and J lost 5 bases.

This clone was picked up one time. The gene calls are TRBV21-1 and TRBJ1-5; TRBD1 reflects the table's D call only, with no check against the DNA. TRBV21-1 is an annotated pseudogene. The CDR3 runs 15 residues. The CDR3 reads CASSKVTQGRQPQHF. The CDR3 DNA is TGTGCCAGCAGCAAAGTTACACAGGGCAGACAGCCCCAGCATTTT.

As regards this clone: At the DNA level, this CDR3 is encoded by other sequences in the same sample as well. This chain joins TRBV7-6 and TRBJ1-1; the D is unclear. There are 14 residues in the CDR3. Trimming took off 5 bases at V and 1 base at J, with 11 bases between the two ends. Germline CDR1 is SGHVS and CDR2 is FNYEAQ. The chain's CDR3 is CASSLGEGNTEAFF. In DNA, the CDR3 is TGTGCCAGCAGCCTTGGAGAGGGGAACACTGAAGCTTTCTTT.

The chain links TRBV5-1 to TRBJ2-3; 11 bases map to TRBD2. The trim removed 4 bases at V and 9 bases at J, leaving 10 bases unmatched. This CDR3 is 15 amino acids long. In germline, CDR1 is SGHRS, CDR2 YFSETQ. The CDR3 loop is CASSHLTSGSLTQYF. DNA for the CDR3: TGCGCCAGCAGCCACCTCACTAGCGGGAGTTTGACGCAGTATTTT.

The chain has TRBV27 and TRBJ2-7; 9 nucleotides agree with TRBD2. This CDR3 is 17 amino acids long. Germline assignment: CDR1 MNHEY and CDR2 SMNVEV (reference sequence). The V and J ends lost 0 bases and 4 bases, in that order; junction bases with no gene match: 10. In DNA form, the CDR3 reads TGTGCCAGCAGTTTATCGTGGGTAGCGGGAGTGGCATACGAGCAGTACTTC. Protein sequence: CASSLSWVAGVAYEQYF.

The rearrangement uses TRBV11-2 and TRBJ2-1; 12 bases match TRBD2. The germline gives CDR1 SGHAT, CDR2 FQNNGV. V was clipped by 1 base and J by 2 bases; unmatched bases: 9. This CDR3 region has 19 residues. The CDR3 protein is CASSLGLAGVRGPYNEQFF. The CDR3 DNA reads TGTGCCAGCAGCTTAGGACTAGCGGGAGTAAGAGGGCCCTACAATGAGCAGTTCTTC. The complete variable domain, with remaining parts taken from reference TRBV11-2 and TRBJ2-1, reads EAGVAQSPRYKIIEKRQSVAFWCNPISGHATLYWYQQILGQGPKLLIQFQNNGVVDDSQLPKDRFSAERLKGVDSTLKIQPAKLEDSAVYLCASSLGLAGVRGPYNEQFFGPGTRLTVL.

In DNA form, the CDR3 reads TGTGCCATCAGCGCCGGGACTAGCCCACACGAGCAGTACTTC. Translated, it gives CAISAGTSPHEQYF. V and J are TRBV10-3 and TRBJ2-7; 9 bases map to TRBD2. CDR1 and CDR2 (germline): ENHRY, SYGVKD. The V gene end was trimmed by 6 bases and the J gene end by 5 bases; junction bases not matched to a gene: 8. The CDR3 is 14 amino acids.

The V call is TRBV7-9, the J call TRBJ2-7; tentatively, D is TRBD1 or TRBD2 (5 bases each). Germline values: CDR1 SEHNR, CDR2 FQNEAQ (reference sequence). Trimming removed 7 bases at V and 7 bases at J, with 23 bases between. The CDR3 is 15 residues long. In nucleotides, the CDR3 is TGTGCCAGCATCCTTTCGGTGGCAGGCTGGGGGGAGCAGTACTTC. Residues: CASILSVAGWGEQYF.

This chain connects TRBV27 to TRBJ1-6; D ambiguous. Between the trimmed V and J ends, which lost 0 bases and 7 bases, there was a span of 4 bases. The germline V gene encodes CDR1 MNHEY and CDR2 SMNVEV (reference sequence). The CDR3 has 13 amino acids. CDR3: CASSLSTNSPLHF. The CDR3 region has the DNA TGTGCCAGCAGTTTATCTACCAATTCACCCCTCCACTTT.

The V and J genes are TRBV7-2 and TRBJ2-1; D may be TRBD2 (5 bases). This CDR3 contains 14 residues. Germline V lookup: CDR1 SGHTA, CDR2 FQGNSA. Trimming left V 5 bases short and J 8 bases short, with 16 bases between. This chain's CDR3 is CASSRRFLSDEQFF. In DNA, the CDR3 is TGTGCCAGCAGCCGGAGGTTTCTATCTGATGAGCAGTTCTTC.

Comment on this clone: The same CDR3 arises from other DNA sequences in this sample as well. V is TRBV5-6 and J is TRBJ1-1; D possibly corresponds to TRBD1 (5 bases). Germline CDR1 reads SGHDT; CDR2 reads YYEEEE. The CDR3 consists of 14 residues. Trimming left V 0 bases short and J 1 base short, with 7 bases between. Written as DNA, the CDR3 is TGTGCCAGCAGCTTGGCGGGGGGGAACACTGAAGCTTTCTTT. Amino acids: CASSLAGGNTEAFF.

The rearrangement links TRBV7-6 to TRBJ1-2; no firm D call. CDR3 size: 14 residues. Looked up from germline, CDR1 is SGHVS and CDR2 is FNYEAQ. The ends were cut back, 1 base at V and 4 bases at J, with 10 bases in the middle. The CDR3 region is CASSLGEGAYGYTF. The CDR3 DNA reads TGTGCCAGCAGCTTAGGGGAAGGTGCCTATGGCTACACCTTC.

Note on this clone: Other nucleotide sequences in the sample specify the same CDR3. This chain uses TRBV11-2 with TRBJ2-3, with a tentative D call TRBD2 (7 bases). The V end was cut by 3 bases, the J end by 0 bases, with 10 bases between. The CDR3 loop spans 15 amino acids. Germline loops: CDR1 SGHAT, CDR2 FQNNGV. The CDR3 sequence is CASSLGGASTDTQYF. The CDR3 nucleotides are TGTGCCAGCAGCTTGGGGGGGGCGAGCACAGATACGCAGTATTTT.

The V and J genes are TRBV7-9 and TRBJ2-3, with a tentative D call TRBD2 (7 bases). Trimming left V 3 bases short and J 6 bases short, with 16 bases between. Germline CDR1 reads SEHNR; CDR2 reads FQNEAQ (reference sequence). This CDR3 is 15 amino acids long. The CDR3 DNA reads TGTGCCAGCAGCTTTTATTCGGGGGGCCTGGATACGCAGTATTTT. Translation: CASSFYSGGLDTQYF.

Worth noting for this clone: The sample has other DNA sequences that encode this CDR3 too. J is TRBJ2-3 and V is TRBV13; D gene uncertain. In germline, CDR1 is PRHDT, CDR2 FYEKMQ (reference sequence). This CDR3 contains 13 residues. Trimming left V 3 bases short and J 3 bases short, with 7 bases between. The CDR3 DNA reads as TGTGCCAGCAGCTTGGGAAGGACAGATACGCAGTATTTT. This translates into CASSLGRTDTQYF.

The V and J genes are TRBV18 and TRBJ2-4; TRBD1 matches at 8 bases. The CDR3 contains 17 residues. Germline V CDR1 and CDR2: KGHSH, LQKENI. Unmatched junction bases numbered 5, after V lost 1 base and J lost 0 bases. DNA of the CDR3: TGTGCCAGCTCACCACGGAGACAGGGGATAGCCAAAAACATTCAGTACTTC. This sequence encodes CASSPRRQGIAKNIQYF. Combining the CDR3 with reference TRBV18 and TRBJ2-4 gives the whole variable domain NAGVMQNPRHLVRRRGQEARLRCSPMKGHSHVYWYRQLPEEGLKFMVYLQKENIIDESGMPKERFSAEFPKEGPSILRIQQVVRGDSAAYFCASSPRRQGIAKNIQYFGAGTRLSVL.

Only one count was recorded for this clone. The chain employs TRBV27 and TRBJ1-3; D gene ambiguous. V gave up 0 bases and J gave up 0 bases, with 9 bases separating them. This CDR3 is 16 amino acids long. Germline assignment: CDR1 MNHEY and CDR2 SMNVEV (reference sequence). Here the CDR3 reads CASSLSFPFSGNTIYF. CDR3 DNA: TGTGCCAGCAGTTTATCGTTTCCCTTCTCTGGAAACACCATATATTTT.

The rearrangement uses TRBV28 and TRBJ2-1; D is tentatively TRBD1 or TRBD2 (5 bases each). In germline, CDR1 is MDHEN, CDR2 SYDVKM. Trimming removed 6 bases from V and 5 bases from J, with 20 bases in between. The CDR3 length is 16 residues. CDR3 nucleotide sequence: TGTGCCAGCAGCCCCCCCGGCGAGGGGATAAACAATGAGCAGTTCTTC. It specifies CASSPPGEGINNEQFF.

The V and J genes are TRBV6-1 and TRBJ2-3; TRBD2 aligns across 9 bases. Germline trimming cut 2 bases from V and 4 bases from J; bases unmatched to any gene: 7. Germline V CDR1 and CDR2: MNHNS, SASEGT. The CDR3 length is 16 residues. CDR3 region: CASSERLAGESDTQYF. DNA for the CDR3: TGTGCCAGCAGTGAACGGTTAGCGGGGGAGTCAGATACGCAGTATTTT.

With respect to this clone: This sample includes further DNA sequences coding for the same CDR3. CDR3 nucleotides: TGTGCCAGCAGCGTGGACAGCATGAACACTGAAGCTTTCTTT. This gives the protein CASSVDSMNTEAFF. V is TRBV9 and J is TRBJ1-1, with TRBD1 as a possible D gene (6 bases). The CDR3 extends over 14 amino acids. Germline V gene lookup returns CDR1 SGDLS and CDR2 YYNGEE. V was cut by 2 bases and J by 0 bases, with 8 bases left in between.

The rearrangement links TRBV4-1 to TRBJ1-4, with 9 bases lining up with TRBD1. J was trimmed by 8 bases and V by 4 bases; bases with no gene match: 11. There are 16 residues in the CDR3. Germline CDR1 and CDR2: MGHRA and YSYEKL. CDR3 nucleotides: TGCGCCAGCAGCCCGCGACAGGGGGAAAAGTTGGAAAAACTGTTTTTT. Translation: CASSPRQGEKLEKLFF.

Regarding this clone: An end of the junction does not agree with germline; a read error may underlie this. The J gene is TRBJ2-3, the V gene TRBV7-7; TRBD1 matches 7 bases. The CDR3 extends over 14 amino acids. The germline gives CDR1 SSHAT, CDR2 FNYEAQ (reference sequence). The CDR3 spells CASSAQGGTDTQYF. The CDR3 coding sequence is TGTGCTAGCAGCGCCCAGGGGGGCACAGATACGCAGTATTTT.

The rearrangement links TRBV10-2 to TRBJ2-1; 11 bases line up with TRBD1. Germline values: CDR1 WSHSY, CDR2 SAAADI. The CDR3 extends over 16 amino acids. The J segment lost 6 bases and the V segment lost 2 bases, leaving 6 bases of the junction unmatched. Here the CDR3 DNA reads TGCGCCAGCAGTGAGGCCACCGGGACAGGGGGCAATGAGCAGTTCTTC. This translates into CASSEATGTGGNEQFF.

V is TRBV4-1 and J is TRBJ2-2; D is undetermined. Germline loops: CDR1 MGHRA, CDR2 YSYEKL. This CDR3 has 15 residues. V lost 1 base and J 0 bases, leaving 6 bases between the germline ends. In DNA, the CDR3 is TGCGCCAGCAGCCAAGGGGTGGCGAACACCGGGGAGCTGTTTTTT. Translation gives CASSQGVANTGELFF.

V gene TRBV25-1 combines with J gene TRBJ2-2, with D possibly being TRBD1 (5 bases). The ends were cut back, 3 bases at V and 6 bases at J, with 11 bases in the middle. The CDR3 sequence is 14 residues long. The V gene's germline CDR1 is MGHDK and CDR2 SYGVNS. The CDR3 reads CASSDSGWAGELFF. The CDR3 DNA follows: TGTGCCAGCAGTGACTCAGGGTGGGCCGGGGAGCTGTTTTTT.

In its sample, this clone was seen once. This rearrangement joins TRBV2 to TRBJ2-7, with D maybe TRBD2 (5 bases). The germline gives CDR1 SNHLY, CDR2 FYNNEI. The length of the CDR3 is 13 residues. With 6 bases removed from V and 4 bases from J, the gap between germline ends came to 13 bases. The CDR3 DNA reads as TGTGCCAGCAGGGTCGGGGTCGGGTACGAGCAGTACTTC. This sequence encodes CASRVGVGYEQYF.

In regard to this clone: Other DNA sequences in the sample encode the same CDR3. This chain joins TRBV4-1 and TRBJ1-2; D uncertain. This CDR3 is 14 amino acids long. Germline V gene data show CDR1 as MGHRA and CDR2 as YSYEKL. With 1 base removed from V and 0 bases from J, the gap between germline ends came to 6 bases. For the CDR3, the DNA is TGCGCCAGCAGCCAAGTTGGAGCTAACTATGGCTACACCTTC. This codes for CASSQVGANYGYTF.